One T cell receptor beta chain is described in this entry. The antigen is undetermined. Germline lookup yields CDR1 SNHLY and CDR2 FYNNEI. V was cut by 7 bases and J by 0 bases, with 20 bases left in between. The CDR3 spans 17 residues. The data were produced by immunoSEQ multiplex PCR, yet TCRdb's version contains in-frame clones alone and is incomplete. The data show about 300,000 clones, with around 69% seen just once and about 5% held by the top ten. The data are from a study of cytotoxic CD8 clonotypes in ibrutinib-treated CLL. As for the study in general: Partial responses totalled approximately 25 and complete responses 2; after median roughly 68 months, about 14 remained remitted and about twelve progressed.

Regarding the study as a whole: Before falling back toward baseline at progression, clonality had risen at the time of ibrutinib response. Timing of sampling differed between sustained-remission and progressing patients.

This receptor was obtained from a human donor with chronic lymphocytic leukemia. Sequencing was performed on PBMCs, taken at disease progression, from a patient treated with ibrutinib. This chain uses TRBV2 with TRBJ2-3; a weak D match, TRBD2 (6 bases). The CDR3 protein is CASMRNKRVTSTDTQYF. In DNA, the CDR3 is TGTGCCAGCATGCGGAACAAGCGGGTCACTAGCACAGATACGCAGTATTTT.